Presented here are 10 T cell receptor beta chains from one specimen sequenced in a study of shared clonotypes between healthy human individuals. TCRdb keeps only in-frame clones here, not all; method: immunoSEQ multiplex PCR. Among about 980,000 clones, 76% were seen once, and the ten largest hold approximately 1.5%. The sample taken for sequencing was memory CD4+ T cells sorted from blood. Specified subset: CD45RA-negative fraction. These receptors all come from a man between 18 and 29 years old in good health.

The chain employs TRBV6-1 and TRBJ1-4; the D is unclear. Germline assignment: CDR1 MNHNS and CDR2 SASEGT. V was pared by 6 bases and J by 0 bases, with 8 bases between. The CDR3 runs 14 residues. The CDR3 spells CASRLDATNEKLFF. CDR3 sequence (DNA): TGTGCCAGCAGACTAGATGCAACTAATGAAAAACTGTTTTTT.

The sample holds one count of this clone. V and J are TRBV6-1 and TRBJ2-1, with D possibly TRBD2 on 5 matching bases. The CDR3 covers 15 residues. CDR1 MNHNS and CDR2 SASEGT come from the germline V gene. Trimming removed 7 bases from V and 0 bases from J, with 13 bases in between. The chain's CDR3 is CASIPSGLSYNEQFF. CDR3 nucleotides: TGTGCCAGCATCCCAAGCGGCCTCTCCTACAATGAGCAGTTCTTC.

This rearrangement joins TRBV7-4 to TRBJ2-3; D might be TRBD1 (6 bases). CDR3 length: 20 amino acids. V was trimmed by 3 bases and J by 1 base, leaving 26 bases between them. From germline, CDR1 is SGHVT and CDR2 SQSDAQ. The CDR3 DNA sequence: TGTGCCAGCAGCTTTTCGTCTGATAGGACAGCGACTAATCGCACAGATACGCAGTATTTT. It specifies CASSFSSDRTATNRTDTQYF.

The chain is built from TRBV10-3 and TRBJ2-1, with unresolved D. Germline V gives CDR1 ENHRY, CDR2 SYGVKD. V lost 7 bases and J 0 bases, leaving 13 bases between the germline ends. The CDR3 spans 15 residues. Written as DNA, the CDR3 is TGTGCCATCAACTCGCAGGCTAGCTCCTACAATGAGCAGTTCTTC. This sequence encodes CAINSQASSYNEQFF.

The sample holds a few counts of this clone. The CDR3 region is CASTDSSNQPQHF. DNA for the CDR3: TGCGCCAGCACCGACAGTAGCAATCAGCCCCAGCATTTT. The rearrangement joins TRBV10-2 to TRBJ1-5; tentative D call: TRBD1 (5 bases). Between the trimmed V and J ends, which lost 7 bases and 0 bases, there was a span of 7 bases. This CDR3 is built from 13 residues. CDR1 and CDR2 (germline): WSHSY, SAAADI.

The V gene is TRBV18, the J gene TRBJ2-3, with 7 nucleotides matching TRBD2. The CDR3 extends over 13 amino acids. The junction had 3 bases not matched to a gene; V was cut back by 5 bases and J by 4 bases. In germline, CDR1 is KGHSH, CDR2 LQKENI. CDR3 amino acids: CASSGTSADTQYF. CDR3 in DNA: TGTGCCAGCTCAGGAACTAGCGCAGATACGCAGTATTTT.

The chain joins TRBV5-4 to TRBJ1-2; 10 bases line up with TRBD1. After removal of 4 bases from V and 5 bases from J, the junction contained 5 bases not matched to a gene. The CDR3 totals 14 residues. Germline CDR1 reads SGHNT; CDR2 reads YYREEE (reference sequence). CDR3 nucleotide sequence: TGTGCCAGCAGCCTGGGACAGGGGCTTTATGGCTACACCTTC. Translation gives CASSLGQGLYGYTF.

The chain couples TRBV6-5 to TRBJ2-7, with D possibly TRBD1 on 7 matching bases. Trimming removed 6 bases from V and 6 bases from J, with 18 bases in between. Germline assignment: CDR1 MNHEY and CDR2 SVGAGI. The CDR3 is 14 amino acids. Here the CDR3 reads CASRGPGGSGEQYF. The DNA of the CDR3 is TGTGCCAGCAGGGGGCCAGGGGGGAGTGGCGAGCAGTACTTC.

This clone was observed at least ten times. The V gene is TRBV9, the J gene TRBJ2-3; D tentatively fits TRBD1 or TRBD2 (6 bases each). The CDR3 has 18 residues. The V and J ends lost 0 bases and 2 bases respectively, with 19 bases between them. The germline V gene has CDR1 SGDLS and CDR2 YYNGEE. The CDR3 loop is CASSVGSGAQRATDTQYF. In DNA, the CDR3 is TGTGCCAGCAGCGTAGGGTCGGGGGCCCAGCGGGCCACAGATACGCAGTATTTT.

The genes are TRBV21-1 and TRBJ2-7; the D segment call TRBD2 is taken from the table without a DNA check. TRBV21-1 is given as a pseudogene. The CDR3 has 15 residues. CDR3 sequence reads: CASSKPSSSSLEEYF. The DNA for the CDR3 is TGTGCCAGCAGCAAGCCATCCTCTTCCAGTCTGGAGGAGTACTTC.